The rows below give T cell receptor beta chains drawn from one sample of a study of T cell responses to AZD1222 COVID-19 vaccine. The method was immunoSEQ multiplex PCR; TCRdb's version includes in-frame clones alone and lacks a portion of them. The sample holds 150,000 to 180,000 clones, 87% seen once. This sample comprised peripheral blood, obtained 28 days after the second AZD1222 dose. The origin of the receptors is an adult who received the AZD1222 COVID-19 vaccine. Each CDR3 is given with its conserved first and last residue. Each record gives: CDR3 DNA, CDR3 protein, clone size, D gene, J gene, V gene. D genes are given only for firm matches. Part of the rows lack a size; the others show once, few, many or a class for expanded clones.

TGTGCCAGCAGCCAAGATCGGTTCGGCGGAGCGAACACCGGGGAGCTGTTTTTT,CASSQDRFGGANTGELFF,few,.,TRBJ2-2,TRBV14
TGTGCCAGCAGCCAAGATCGGCAGATTACTAACTATGGCTACACCTTC,CASSQDRQITNYGYTF,few,.,TRBJ1-2,TRBV3-1/TRBV3-2
TGCGCCAGCAGCCTCCTAGGGGACCTCGATGAGCAGTTCTTC,CASSLLGDLDEQFF,.,.,TRBJ2-1,TRBV5-1
TGTGCCAGCAGCTTGGTAATTGGTCAAAACACTGAAGCTTTCTTT,CASSLVIGQNTEAFF,.,.,TRBJ1-1,TRBV5-4
TGTGCCAGCAGCTTAAGGGCCCGTGGGCTGGCGAACACCGGGGAGCTGTTTTTT,CASSLRARGLANTGELFF,.,.,TRBJ2-2,TRBV7-3
TGCGCCAGCAGCTTGGCAGTAGGGGGCATAACAGATACGCAGTATTTT,CASSLAVGGITDTQYF,.,TRBD1,TRBJ2-3,TRBV5-1
TGTGCCAGCTCACCCCACGGGGAAGCTTTCTTT,CASSPHGEAFF,few,.,TRBJ1-1,TRBV18
TGTGCCAGCTCAGGGGTTGGAGGGGACACTGAAGCTTTCTTT,CASSGVGGDTEAFF,.,.,TRBJ1-1,TRBV18
TGTGCCAGCAGTTACCGTGGGCTAGCGGGAGTTAATGAGCAGTTCTTC,CASSYRGLAGVNEQFF,.,TRBD2,TRBJ2-1,TRBV6-5
TGCGCCAGCAGCAAGGGGGCAGGATCAGATACGCAGTATTTT,CASSKGAGSDTQYF,.,TRBD1,TRBJ2-3,TRBV5-1
TGTGCCAGCAGTTTACGAGTTTCGAACACTGAAGCTTTCTTT,CASSLRVSNTEAFF,.,.,TRBJ1-1,TRBV28
TGTGCCAGCAGCACAGGACCGAGTAGGCGAGGGTCCCCCTACGAGCAGTACTTC,CASSTGPSRRGSPYEQYF,once,.,TRBJ2-7,TRBV7-9
TGCGCCAGCAGCTTTGGAACGGGGGGCATTCAGTACTTC,CASSFGTGGIQYF,.,TRBD2,TRBJ2-4,TRBV5-1
TGTGCCACCCACCCCCCACAGGGAGATGAGCAGTTCTTC,CATHPPQGDEQFF,.,.,TRBJ2-1,TRBV5-4
TGTGCCAGCAGCCCGAATACAGGGGGCGGATCACGGGCTTTCTTT,CASSPNTGGGSRAFF,.,TRBD1,TRBJ1-1,TRBV7-2